This TCR beta chain was identified during a study of cytomegalovirus exposure and HLA in healthy donors. Overall study results and limits: Many donors shared some public TCRs, even though most TCR sequences were rare. Across HLA loci, a later analysis found differing TCR association rates, with DRB1 most and HLA-C fewest.

These donors, healthy bone marrow donors, were studied. The PCR made use of 60 Vbeta and 13 Jbeta primers. Assay used: immunoSEQ multiplex PCR; TCRdb lists only in-frame clones, some missing. Seen here are 90,000 to 110,000 clones, 81% observed once, and the top ten hold roughly 2%. This clone showed up just a few times. Its target is unknown. The clonotype comes from a woman younger than 45 in good health and CMV-seronegative. The sample comprised PBMCs.

In DNA, the CDR3 is TGTGCCAGCAGTTACATTGGACAGGGAGGCAGCGATACGCAGTATTTT. This codes for CASSYIGQGGSDTQYF. This chain uses TRBV6-5 with TRBJ2-3; 8 positions agree with TRBD1. The V gene end was trimmed by 2 bases and the J gene end by 6 bases; junction bases not matched to a gene: 10. CDR3 length equals 16 residues. CDR1 and CDR2 from the germline V gene are MNHEY and SVGAGI.